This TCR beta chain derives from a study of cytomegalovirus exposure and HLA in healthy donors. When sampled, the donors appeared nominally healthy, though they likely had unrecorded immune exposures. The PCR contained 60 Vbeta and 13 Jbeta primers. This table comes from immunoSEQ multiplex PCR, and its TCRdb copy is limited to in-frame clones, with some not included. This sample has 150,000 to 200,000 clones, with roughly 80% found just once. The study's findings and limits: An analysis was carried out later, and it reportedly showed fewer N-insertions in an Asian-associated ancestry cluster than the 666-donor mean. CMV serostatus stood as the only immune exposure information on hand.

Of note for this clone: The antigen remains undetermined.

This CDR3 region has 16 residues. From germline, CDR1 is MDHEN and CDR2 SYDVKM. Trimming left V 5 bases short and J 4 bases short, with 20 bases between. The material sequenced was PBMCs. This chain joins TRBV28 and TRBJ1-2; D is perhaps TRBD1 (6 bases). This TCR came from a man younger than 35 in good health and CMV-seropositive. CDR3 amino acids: CASSHLRDTDFYGYTF. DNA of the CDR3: TGTGCCAGCAGTCACCTCCGGGACACTGATTTCTATGGCTACACCTTC.